A selection of T cell receptor beta chains follows, all from one sample in a study of beta chain features in type 1 diabetes. The repertoire was sequenced with immunoSEQ multiplex PCR; TCRdb's copy has only in-frame clones and lacks some. Here the sample spans about 450,000 clones, more than 9.5% being singletons. The sequenced sample consisted of naive CD4+ T cells from blood. These receptor sequences come from a woman under 30 in good health. Each CDR3 is given with its conserved first and last residue. D genes are given only for firm matches. Size is stated for part of the rows, as once, few or many counts, or as a class when the clone is expanded.

J gene: TRBJ2-3
clone size: .
D gene: .
V gene: TRBV15
CDR3 DNA: TGTGCCACCAGCAGAGTCGGAACAGATACGCAGTATTTT
CDR3 protein: CATSRVGTDTQYF

J gene: TRBJ2-3
clone size: .
D gene: .
V gene: TRBV2
CDR3 DNA: TGTGCCAGCAGTGAAGAGGCTCGGGTTACGCAGTATTTT
CDR3 protein: CASSEEARVTQYF

J gene: TRBJ1-3
clone size: .
D gene: TRBD1
V gene: TRBV13
CDR3 DNA: TGTGCCAGCAGCCTCAAGACAGGGGGATCCGGAAACACCATATATTTT
CDR3 protein: CASSLKTGGSGNTIYF

J gene: TRBJ2-5
clone size: .
D gene: .
V gene: TRBV15
CDR3 DNA: TGTGCCAGTAGGCAGGGTCCAGAGACCCAGTACTTC
CDR3 protein: CASRQGPETQYF

J gene: TRBJ1-1
clone size: .
D gene: .
V gene: TRBV29-1
CDR3 DNA: TGCAGCGCGGGGATCTTGAACACTGAAGCTTTCTTT
CDR3 protein: CSAGILNTEAFF

J gene: TRBJ2-2
clone size: .
D gene: .
V gene: TRBV7-3
CDR3 DNA: TGTGCCAGCAGCTCATTCAACACCGGGGAGCTGTTTTTT
CDR3 protein: CASSSFNTGELFF

J gene: TRBJ2-3
clone size: .
D gene: .
V gene: TRBV2
CDR3 DNA: TGTGCCAGCAGTAGGGTCGGGGGCACAGATACGCAGTATTTT
CDR3 protein: CASSRVGGTDTQYF

J gene: TRBJ2-5
clone size: .
D gene: .
V gene: TRBV5-4
CDR3 DNA: TGTGCCAGCAGCTTGGGGACACACCAAGAGACCCAGTACTTC
CDR3 protein: CASSLGTHQETQYF

J gene: TRBJ2-5
clone size: few
D gene: TRBD1
V gene: TRBV7-9
CDR3 DNA: TGTGCCAGCAGCTTAGCCCGACAGGGGGTAGAGACCCAGTACTTC
CDR3 protein: CASSLARQGVETQYF

J gene: TRBJ2-1
clone size: .
D gene: TRBD2
V gene: TRBV18
CDR3 DNA: TGTGCCAGCTCACCTAGCGGGAGAGGGTACAATGAGCAGTTCTTC
CDR3 protein: CASSPSGRGYNEQFF

J gene: TRBJ2-6
clone size: .
D gene: .
V gene: TRBV5-4
CDR3 DNA: TGTGCCAGCAGCCAGGACCCCGGGAGGGCCAACGTCCTGACTTTC
CDR3 protein: CASSQDPGRANVLTF

J gene: TRBJ2-5
clone size: few
D gene: TRBD1
V gene: TRBV11-2
CDR3 DNA: TGTGCCAGCAGTTCCCGGGACAGACAAGAGACCCAGTACTTC
CDR3 protein: CASSSRDRQETQYF

J gene: TRBJ2-3
clone size: .
D gene: TRBD2
V gene: TRBV7-8
CDR3 DNA: TGTGCCAGCAGCTTCCGACTAGCGCCAAGCACAGATACGCAGTATTTT
CDR3 protein: CASSFRLAPSTDTQYF

J gene: TRBJ1-3
clone size: few
D gene: TRBD1
V gene: TRBV6-5
CDR3 DNA: TGTGCCAGCAGCCAGGCCAGGGGGCCTGGAAACACCATATATTTT
CDR3 protein: CASSQARGPGNTIYF

J gene: TRBJ1-2
clone size: .
D gene: .
V gene: TRBV11-1
CDR3 DNA: TGTGCCAGCAGCCGCGCTGGGTATGGCTACACCTTC
CDR3 protein: CASSRAGYGYTF

J gene: TRBJ2-3
clone size: .
D gene: .
V gene: TRBV6-4
CDR3 DNA: TGTGCCAGCAGCAATGGAGATACGCAGTATTTT
CDR3 protein: CASSNGDTQYF

J gene: TRBJ1-3
clone size: .
D gene: .
V gene: TRBV14
CDR3 DNA: TGTGCCAGCAGCCTCCCCGGAGGCTCTGGAAACACCATATATTTT
CDR3 protein: CASSLPGGSGNTIYF

J gene: TRBJ2-5
clone size: few
D gene: TRBD1
V gene: TRBV18
CDR3 DNA: TGTGCCAGCTCACCGAGCCTTGACAGGGTTCAGACCCAGTACTTC
CDR3 protein: CASSPSLDRVQTQYF

J gene: TRBJ2-1
clone size: few
D gene: .
V gene: TRBV19
CDR3 DNA: TGTGCCAGTAGTATTCCCGGGCTGAGCTCCTACAATGAGCAGTTCTTC
CDR3 protein: CASSIPGLSSYNEQFF

J gene: TRBJ1-4
clone size: .
D gene: .
V gene: TRBV25-1
CDR3 DNA: TGTGCCAGCAGCCAGGGCGTGGGTGAAAAACTGTTTTTT
CDR3 protein: CASSQGVGEKLFF

J gene: TRBJ1-1
clone size: few
D gene: .
V gene: TRBV4-3
CDR3 DNA: TGCGCCAGCAGCCAAGTGGGCACTGAAGCTTTCTTT
CDR3 protein: CASSQVGTEAFF

J gene: TRBJ2-1
clone size: many
D gene: .
V gene: TRBV14
CDR3 DNA: TGTGCCAGCAGCCATCTGAATGAGCAGTTCTTC
CDR3 protein: CASSHLNEQFF

J gene: TRBJ2-5
clone size: few
D gene: .
V gene: TRBV7-2
CDR3 DNA: TGTGCCAGCAGCGGGCGACGGTCGGAGACCCAGTACTTC
CDR3 protein: CASSGRRSETQYF

J gene: TRBJ2-5
clone size: few
D gene: .
V gene: TRBV7-2
CDR3 DNA: TGTGCCAGCAGCTTATGGGCCCAAGAGACCCAGTACTTC
CDR3 protein: CASSLWAQETQYF

J gene: TRBJ2-3
clone size: .
D gene: .
V gene: TRBV15
CDR3 DNA: TGTGCCACCAGCAGAGATCTGAGGGTGACAGATACGCAGTATTTT
CDR3 protein: CATSRDLRVTDTQYF

J gene: TRBJ1-1
clone size: .
D gene: .
V gene: TRBV7-3
CDR3 DNA: TGTGCCAGCAGCCGAGACCCGGGACCAAACACTGAAGCTTTCTTT
CDR3 protein: CASSRDPGPNTEAFF